This TCR beta chain derives from a study of blood T cell repertoires in COVID-19. Study-level information: Collection of acute and convalescent COVID-19 samples took place in the United States, Italy and Spain. PBMCs, B-cell-depleted T cells, or T cells provided the cDNA or gDNA that made up the material.

Germline V gene data show CDR1 as SGHTA and CDR2 as FQGNSA. The V end lost 2 bases, the J end lost 8 bases, and 10 bases lay between the germline ends. The CDR3 consists of 13 residues. Authors' analysis steps: Using reference gene primer amplification, nucleated cell counts were estimated. Using immunoSEQ multiplex PCR, the repertoire was profiled, and TCRdb retains in-frame clones only, with some absent. The V and J calls and the clone size are those of that table, but D and trimming were determined from the DNA. The sample has approximately 270,000 clones, about nine tenths seen once; the top ten hold around 2%.

This chain joins TRBV7-2 and TRBJ2-1, with D hard to call. This clonotype originated in a man aged 45 to 65 with acute or convalescent COVID-19. Sequenced: peripheral blood. The CDR3 nucleotides are TGTGCCAGCAGCTTAAAAGGCGGCGATGAGCAGTTCTTC. Translation gives CASSLKGGDEQFF.